The present T cell receptor (beta chain) was sequenced within a study of blood T cell repertoires in COVID-19. Turning to the study itself: Researchers got acute and convalescent COVID-19 samples from the United States, Italy and Spain. Sample material is recorded as cDNA or gDNA derived from T cells, B-cell-depleted T cells, or PBMCs.

Followed over time, Seattle patients had been enrolled while infection was active. Trimming cost V 0 bases and J 2 bases, with 9 bases left between them. This CDR3 contains 14 residues. Germline assignment: CDR1 SGHRS and CDR2 YFSETQ. TCRdb's table, derived via immunoSEQ multiplex PCR, lists solely in-frame clones and lacks some. The sample has about 350,000 clones; 85% to 90% are singletons. The chain carries TRBV5-1 and TRBJ2-7; D not resolved. The clonotype originates from a woman aged 70-85 years with COVID-19, enrolled during active disease. The material sequenced was peripheral blood. Here the CDR3 DNA reads TGCGCCAGCAGCTTGGCTCTGTCGGCCTACGAGCAGTACTTC. Residues: CASSLALSAYEQYF.